The T cell receptor (beta chain) under discussion was sequenced for a study of blood T cells in healthy people across ages. Primers used in a second PCR of about 7 to 12 cycles were a sample-barcoded 5' primer and a J-beta primer mix. Via MiXCR, TCRdb re-called the 5' RACE reads, giving one row per CDR3 protein. Among approximately 800,000 distinct CDR3 sequences, roughly 46% were seen once, and the ten largest hold 15% to 20%. CDR1 MGHRA and CDR2 YSYEKL come from the germline V gene. The CDR3 contains 17 residues. V lost 0 bases, J lost 0 bases, and 14 bases lay in between. Specimen: blood. This clonotype was sampled from a man older than 75 in good health. The V gene is TRBV4-1, the J gene TRBJ1-2, with D uncertain. The CDR3 DNA is TGCGCCAGCAGCCAAGATTTAGGGCAAACAGCTAACTATGGCTACACCTTC. Encoded protein: CASSQDLGQTANYGYTF.